Reported below is one TCR beta chain. As yet, its antigen is unknown. The junction had 5 bases not matched to a gene; V was cut back by 4 bases and J by 0 bases. Germline lookup yields CDR1 GTSNPN and CDR2 SVGIG (reference sequence). The CDR3 runs 15 residues. This sample was taken from a study of cytomegalovirus exposure and HLA in healthy donors. On the study more broadly: Later, an analysis reported that the 95 to 150 validation repertoires had used the same platform as the roughly 650 first-cohort repertoires. Study-level results: A few chains linked to CMV were shown in vitro to be specific for CMV antigens. The tendency of first-cohort TCR clusters to co-occur in the roughly 120 validation repertoires was the finding of a later analysis. The study put some 150 TCR beta chains on its list as cytomegalovirus-associated.

The protocol was immunoSEQ multiplex PCR, while the TCRdb copy is restricted to in-frame clones and leaves out a portion. Among about 110,000 clones listed, over 75% were seen once. Sequencing was carried out using PBMCs. V gene TRBV30 combines with J gene TRBJ2-3; 9 bases are a match to TRBD2. This clonotype was sampled from a woman aged 30 to 39 in good health and CMV-seropositive. Here the CDR3 DNA reads TGTGCCTGGACTAGCGGGATTTCCAGCACAGATACGCAGTATTTT. This gives the protein CAWTSGISSTDTQYF.